The clone carrying this TCR delta chain qualifies as medium-sized. Its target is unknown. CDR3 length: 22 amino acids. The germline gives CDR1 TSWWSYY, CDR2 QGS. V was clipped by 4 bases and J by 0 bases; unmatched bases: 24. The data are from a study of delta chains in infants with herpesvirus infections. Study details: Infants in Uganda were tracked from birth through primary CMV infection. A public fetal Vdelta1/Vgamma8 clonotype was sought in postnatally CMV-infected infants.

TCR cDNA was made from PBMC RNA with gamma- and delta-chain-specific primers. TCRdb reanalysed the RT-PCR reads via CATT. The repertoire has 200 to 250 delta-chain clones, roughly 15% of them found once; the top ten carry around a third. Overall study findings and caveats: Later infection age appeared linked to lower public-clonotype frequency among Vdelta1 cells. The public Vdelta1 clonotype appeared in about 20% of the 18 CMV-infected infants.

The TCR was taken from a human donor who was a Ugandan infant, either HIV-exposed or HIV-unexposed (not recorded which). This sample comprised peripheral blood, obtained at time point 1 of longitudinal follow-up. V usage is TRDV1 and J usage is TRDJ1; TRDD3 matches 9 bases. The chain's CDR3 is CALGGFHPPYGLGDLYTDKLIF. CDR3 DNA: TGTGCTCTTGGGGGCTTCCATCCTCCCTACGGACTGGGGGACTTGTACACCGATAAACTCATCTTT.